Below are 7 T cell receptor beta chains sequenced from a single sample in a study of blood T cells in healthy people across ages. It was with a sample-barcoded 5' primer and a J-beta primer mix that a second PCR of roughly 7 to 12 cycles was run. Using its own MiXCR run on the 5' RACE reads, TCRdb lists one record per CDR3 protein. The table shows about 1.5 million distinct CDR3 sequences, with approximately 42% occurring only once. Sequenced: blood. Receptors were obtained from a woman aged 18-29 years in good health.

This chain uses TRBV3-1 with TRBJ2-1; the D gene could be TRBD1 or TRBD2 (6 bases each). This CDR3 has 16 residues. The germline V gene encodes CDR1 LGHDT and CDR2 YNNKEL (reference sequence). Trimming pared 1 base from V and 6 bases from J, leaving 16 bases between. The CDR3, as DNA: TGTGCCAGCAGCCAAGGGAGGGGGGACCCCCTCAATGAGCAGTTCTTC. Amino acid sequence: CASSQGRGDPLNEQFF.

This chain links TRBV30 with TRBJ2-1; the match to TRBD2 covers 8 bases. The DNA end lines up better with TRBJ2-7; the J call may be wrong. The germline V gene encodes CDR1 GTSNPN and CDR2 SVGIG (reference sequence). The CDR3 runs to 15 residues. The CDR3, as DNA: TGTGCCTCACGTAAGGGAGCGGGGGCCTACAATGAGCAGTACTTC. It encodes CASRKGAGAYNEQYF.

The chain carries TRBV7-9 and TRBJ1-2; D not certain. Trimming left V 3 bases short and J 8 bases short, with 10 bases between. This CDR3 has 12 residues. Germline CDR1 is SEHNR and CDR2 is FQNEAQ (reference sequence). The CDR3 nucleotides read TGTGCCAGCAGCTTGGAATCGGGGGGCTACACCTTC. Its protein is CASSLESGGYTF.

This clonotype was found a few times. The chain recombines TRBV5-1 with TRBJ2-3; D tentatively fits TRBD1 or TRBD2 (5 bases each). The CDR3 is made up of 15 amino acids. Germline CDR1 is SGHRS and CDR2 is YFSETQ. Between the trimmed V and J ends, which lost 1 base and 0 bases, there was a span of 9 bases. The CDR3 DNA is TGCGCCAGCAGCTTGAGGGACGTTAGCACAGATACGCAGTATTTT. It specifies CASSLRDVSTDTQYF.

The table lists this clonotype with a few counts. The rearrangement uses TRBV7-9 and TRBJ1-5, with D hard to call. CDR3 length: 14 amino acids. CDR1 is SEHNR, CDR2 FQNEAQ, per germline (reference sequence). Trimming stripped 7 bases from V and 1 base from J, with 11 bases between. CDR3 nucleotides: TGTGCCAGCACCGGCCCAGAGAGCAATCAGCCCCAGCATTTT. As protein: CASTGPESNQPQHF.

The chain has TRBV4-1 and TRBJ1-6; 7 bases are a match to TRBD1. This CDR3 region has 15 residues. CDR1 MGHRA and CDR2 YSYEKL come from the germline V gene. The trim removed 1 base at V and 6 bases at J, leaving 3 bases unmatched. The CDR3 DNA reads TGCGCCAGCAGCCAAGTCGGGACAGTTAATTCACCCCTCCACTTT. Translation: CASSQVGTVNSPLHF.

This rearrangement joins TRBV6-1 to TRBJ2-4; D gene uncertain. Trimming left V 5 bases short and J 12 bases short, with 14 bases between. The CDR3 is 12 amino acids. CDR1 is MNHNS and CDR2 is SASEGT in the germline V gene. In DNA form, the CDR3 reads TGTGCCAGCAGTAACACCGTGATTCCTCAGTACTTC. Translating gives CASSNTVIPQYF.